This T cell receptor (beta chain) was captured in a study of post-analysis software for immune sequencing data. Findings and caveats of the study: When the samples were clustered directly with F measure, those that had been prepared in the same batch showed strong co-clustering. People with multiple sclerosis had a significantly lower normalized Chao1 diversity than controls did.

A remark on this clonotype: Its target is not known.

Unique molecular identifiers were carried by the TCR beta cDNA libraries. Once roughly 1 to 10 million T cells were used, approximately 470,000 cDNA molecules resulted. TCRdb used MiXCR to reprocess the PCR reads, holding one entry per CDR3 protein. The sample has 600,000 to 750,000 distinct CDR3 sequences, 55% to 60% seen once; the top ten hold about 11%. The sample was blood. This clonotype was obtained from a girl aged 2 to 9 with multiple sclerosis.

Here the CDR3 reads CASSLVRLGYEQYF. In nucleotides, the CDR3 is TGTGCCAGCAGCTTAGTAAGATTGGGCTACGAGCAGTACTTC. The chain employs TRBV7-8 and TRBJ2-1; D remains unclear. The tail of the sequence fits TRBJ2-7 better, so the J call may be wrong. CDR3 length equals 14 residues. CDR1 SGHVS and CDR2 FQNEAQ come from the germline V gene.